This TCR beta chain was recovered during a study of radiotherapy plus CTLA-4 blockade in lung cancer. Study-level background: Among all patients, approximately 17% showed objective responses, while 30% to 35% had disease control.

In regard to this clone: The target antigen is unknown.

Findings and limits, study-wide: Early shifts in blood T cell clones, with interferon-beta, reportedly predicted response best. In blood, TCR clones derived from the tumor expanded after radiotherapy plus ipilimumab.

Patients had chemo-refractory metastatic non-small-cell lung cancer and received focal radiation plus CTLA-4 blockade that used ipilimumab. TCRdb keeps only in-frame clones here, not all; method: immunoSEQ multiplex PCR. The sample shows tens of thousands of clones, around 86% of them seen only once. Here the sequenced sample was peripheral blood, taken from a patient treated with radiotherapy plus ipilimumab. The receptor's source is a human donor with non-small cell lung cancer who had a partial response to radiotherapy plus ipilimumab.

The CDR3 DNA reads as TGCGCCAGCAGCCGCGGGGGGGGCCCAACTAATGAAAAACTGTTTTTT. This encodes CASSRGGGPTNEKLFF. The gene calls are TRBV4-1 and TRBJ1-4, with a possible D match to TRBD1 (6 bases). The CDR3 loop spans 16 amino acids. V shed 4 bases and J shed 0 bases, with 12 bases lying between them. Per the germline V gene, CDR1 is MGHRA and CDR2 is YSYEKL.